This record covers a single TCR beta chain. What it binds is not known. The CDR3 goes on 3 residues after the read ends, and that part is filled in from the germline J gene. The sample comes from a study of T cells in women clearing cervical HPV infection. Overall study results and limits: It is unknown whether associations predate infection; no effector/memory or HPV-specific sorting.

Genomic DNA, averaging approximately 1,200 ng per sample, yielded TCR beta CDR3 via immunoSEQ. Data came from immunoSEQ multiplex PCR; TCRdb stores just in-frame clones and leaves some out. In total, the table holds tens of thousands of clones. Germline lookup yields CDR1 SGHRS and CDR2 YFSETQ. The CDR3 consists of 15 residues. The V end was cut by 0 bases, the J end by 5 bases, with 14 bases between. The chain combines TRBV5-1 with TRBJ1-1, with a tentative D call TRBD1 (6 bases). This TCR derives from a woman between 18 and 75 years old with a cervical HPV16 infection that either progressed to CIN3+ or cleared (not recorded which). The sample comprised blood buffy coat. The CDR3 DNA, read in part, is TGCGCCAGCAGCTTGGGGGACATTGGGGGAACTGAA. Protein: CASSLGDIGGTE. The whole CDR3 protein is CASSLGDIGGTEAFF. Complete variable domain (other parts from reference TRBV5-1 and TRBJ1-1): KAGVTQTPRYLIKTRGQQVTLSCSPISGHRSVSWYQQTPGQGLQFLFEYFSETQRNKGNFPGRFSGRQFSNSRSEMNVSTLELGDSALYLCASSLGDIGGTEAFFGQGTRLTVV.